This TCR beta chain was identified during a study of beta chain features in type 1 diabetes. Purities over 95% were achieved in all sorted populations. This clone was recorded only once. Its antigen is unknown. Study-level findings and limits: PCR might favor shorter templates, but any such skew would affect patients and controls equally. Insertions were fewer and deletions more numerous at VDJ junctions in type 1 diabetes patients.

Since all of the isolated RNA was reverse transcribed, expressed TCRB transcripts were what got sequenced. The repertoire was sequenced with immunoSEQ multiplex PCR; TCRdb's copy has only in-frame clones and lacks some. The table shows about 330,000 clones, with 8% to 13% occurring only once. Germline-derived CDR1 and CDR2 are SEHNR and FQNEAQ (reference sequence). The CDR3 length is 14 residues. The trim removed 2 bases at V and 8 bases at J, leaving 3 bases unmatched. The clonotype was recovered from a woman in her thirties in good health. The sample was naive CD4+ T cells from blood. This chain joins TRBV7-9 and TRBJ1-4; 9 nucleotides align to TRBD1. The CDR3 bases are TGTGCCAGCAGCTTACCGACAGGGGGAGAAAAACTGTTTTTT. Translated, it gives CASSLPTGGEKLFF.